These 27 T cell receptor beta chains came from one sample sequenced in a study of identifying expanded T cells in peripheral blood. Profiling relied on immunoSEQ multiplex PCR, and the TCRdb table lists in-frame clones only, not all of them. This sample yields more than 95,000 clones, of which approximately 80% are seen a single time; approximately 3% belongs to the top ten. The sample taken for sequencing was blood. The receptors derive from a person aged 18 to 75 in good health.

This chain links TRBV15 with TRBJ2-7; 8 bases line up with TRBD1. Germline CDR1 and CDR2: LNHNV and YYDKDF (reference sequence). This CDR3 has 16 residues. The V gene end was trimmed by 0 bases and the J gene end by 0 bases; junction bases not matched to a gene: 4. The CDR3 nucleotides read TGTGCCACCAGCAGAGATTACAGGGGGAGCTCCTACGAGCAGTACTTC. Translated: CATSRDYRGSSYEQYF. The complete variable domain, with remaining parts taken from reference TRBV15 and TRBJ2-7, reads DAMVIQNPRYQVTQFGKPVTLSCSQTLNHNVMYWYQQKSSQAPKLLFHYYDKDFNNEADTPDNFQSRRPNTSFCFLDIRSPGLGDTAMYLCATSRDYRGSSYEQYFGPGTRLTVT.

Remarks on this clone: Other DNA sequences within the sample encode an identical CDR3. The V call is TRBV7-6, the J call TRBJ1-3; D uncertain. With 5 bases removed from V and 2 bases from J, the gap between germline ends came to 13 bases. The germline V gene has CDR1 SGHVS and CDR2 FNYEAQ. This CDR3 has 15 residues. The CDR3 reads CASSQRQRAGNTIYF. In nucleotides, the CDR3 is TGTGCCAGCAGCCAGCGTCAAAGGGCTGGAAACACCATATATTTT.

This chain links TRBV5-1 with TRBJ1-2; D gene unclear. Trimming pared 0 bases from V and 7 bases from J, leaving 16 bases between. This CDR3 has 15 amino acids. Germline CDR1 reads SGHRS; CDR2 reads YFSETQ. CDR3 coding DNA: TGCGCCAGCAGCTTGGATGGCAGGCACACGCCTGGCTACACCTTC. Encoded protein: CASSLDGRHTPGYTF.

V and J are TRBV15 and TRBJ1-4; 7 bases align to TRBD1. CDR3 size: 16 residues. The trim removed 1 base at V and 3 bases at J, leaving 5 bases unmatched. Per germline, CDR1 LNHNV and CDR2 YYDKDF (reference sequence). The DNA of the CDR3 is TGTGCCACCAGCAGAGGGACCGGGACAGCTAATGAAAAACTGTTTTTT. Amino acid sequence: CATSRGTGTANEKLFF.

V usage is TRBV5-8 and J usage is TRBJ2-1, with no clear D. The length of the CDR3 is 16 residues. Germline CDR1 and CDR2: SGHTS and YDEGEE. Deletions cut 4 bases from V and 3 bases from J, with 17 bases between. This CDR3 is CASSRGNGRGYNEQFF. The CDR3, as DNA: TGTGCCAGCAGCCGTGGGAACGGCCGAGGCTACAATGAGCAGTTCTTC.

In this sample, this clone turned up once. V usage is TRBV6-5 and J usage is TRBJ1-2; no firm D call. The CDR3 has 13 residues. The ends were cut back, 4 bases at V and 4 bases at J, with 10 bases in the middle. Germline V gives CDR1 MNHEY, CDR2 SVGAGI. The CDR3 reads CASSSGPSYGYTF. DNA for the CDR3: TGTGCCAGCAGTTCAGGTCCTAGCTATGGCTACACCTTC.

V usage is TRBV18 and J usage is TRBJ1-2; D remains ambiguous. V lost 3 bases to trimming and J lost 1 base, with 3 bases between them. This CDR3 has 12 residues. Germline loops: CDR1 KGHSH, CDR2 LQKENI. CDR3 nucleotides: TGTGCCAGCTCACCTAATAACTATGGCTACACCTTC. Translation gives CASSPNNYGYTF.

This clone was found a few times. The CDR3 reads CASSYPQTGGWGYTF. As DNA, the CDR3 is TGTGCCAGCAGTTACCCTCAAACAGGGGGCTGGGGCTACACCTTC. The genes are TRBV6-5 and TRBJ1-2; TRBD1 agrees at 9 bases. The J segment lost 8 bases and the V segment lost 2 bases, leaving 9 bases of the junction unmatched. The germline gives CDR1 MNHEY, CDR2 SVGAGI. The CDR3 loop spans 15 amino acids.

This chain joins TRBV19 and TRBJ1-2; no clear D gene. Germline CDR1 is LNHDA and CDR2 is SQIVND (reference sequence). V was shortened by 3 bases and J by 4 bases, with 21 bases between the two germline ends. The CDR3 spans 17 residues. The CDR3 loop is CASSIGSQAVTRYGYTF. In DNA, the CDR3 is TGTGCCAGTAGTATCGGCAGCCAGGCTGTGACTCGCTATGGCTACACCTTC.

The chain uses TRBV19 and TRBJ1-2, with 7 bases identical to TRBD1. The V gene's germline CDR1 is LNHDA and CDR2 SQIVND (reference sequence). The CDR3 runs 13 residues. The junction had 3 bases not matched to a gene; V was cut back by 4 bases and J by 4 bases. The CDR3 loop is CASSTGGLYGYTF. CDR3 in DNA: TGTGCCAGTAGTACAGGGGGTCTCTATGGCTACACCTTC.

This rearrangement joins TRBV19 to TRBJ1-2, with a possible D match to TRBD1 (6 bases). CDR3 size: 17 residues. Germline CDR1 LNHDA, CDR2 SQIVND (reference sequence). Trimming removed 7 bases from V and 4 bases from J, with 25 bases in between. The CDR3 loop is CASTPSGPGMGAYGYTF. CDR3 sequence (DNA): TGTGCCAGTACCCCATCTGGACCCGGGATGGGGGCCTATGGCTACACCTTC.

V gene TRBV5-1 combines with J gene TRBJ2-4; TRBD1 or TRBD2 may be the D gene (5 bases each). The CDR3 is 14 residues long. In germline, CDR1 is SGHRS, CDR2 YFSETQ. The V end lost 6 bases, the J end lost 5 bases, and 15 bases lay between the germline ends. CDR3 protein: CASNGDPGQNIQYF. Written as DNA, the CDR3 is TGCGCCAGCAACGGGGACCCAGGGCAAAACATTCAGTACTTC.

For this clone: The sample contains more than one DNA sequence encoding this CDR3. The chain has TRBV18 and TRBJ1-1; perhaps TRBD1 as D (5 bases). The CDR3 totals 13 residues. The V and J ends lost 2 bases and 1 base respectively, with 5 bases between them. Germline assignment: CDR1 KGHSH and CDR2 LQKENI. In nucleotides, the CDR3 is TGTGCCAGCTCACCAGGGGGGAACACTGAAGCTTTCTTT. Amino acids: CASSPGGNTEAFF.

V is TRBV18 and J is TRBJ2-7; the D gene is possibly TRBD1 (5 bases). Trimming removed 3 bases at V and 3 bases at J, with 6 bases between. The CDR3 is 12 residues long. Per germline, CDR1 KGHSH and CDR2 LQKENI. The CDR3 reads CASSPDSYEQYF. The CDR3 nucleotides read TGTGCCAGCTCACCCGACAGCTACGAGCAGTACTTC.

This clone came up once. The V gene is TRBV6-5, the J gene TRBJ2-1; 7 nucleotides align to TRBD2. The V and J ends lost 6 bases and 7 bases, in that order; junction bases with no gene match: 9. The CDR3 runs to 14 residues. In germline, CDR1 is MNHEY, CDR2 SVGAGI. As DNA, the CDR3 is TGTGCCAGCAGACCGGGACTAACGATAAATGAGCAGTTCTTC. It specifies CASRPGLTINEQFF.

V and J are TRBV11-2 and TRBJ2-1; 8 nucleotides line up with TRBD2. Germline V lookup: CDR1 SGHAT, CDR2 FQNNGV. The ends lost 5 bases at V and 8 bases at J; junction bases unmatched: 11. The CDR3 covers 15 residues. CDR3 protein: CASSTGGSGGYEQFF. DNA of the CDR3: TGTGCCAGCAGCACGGGGGGGAGCGGGGGATATGAGCAGTTCTTC.

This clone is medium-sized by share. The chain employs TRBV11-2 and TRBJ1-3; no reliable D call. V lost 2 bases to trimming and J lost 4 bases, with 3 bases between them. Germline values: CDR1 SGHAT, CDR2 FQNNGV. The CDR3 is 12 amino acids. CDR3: CASSLSGNTIYF. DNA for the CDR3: TGTGCCAGCAGCTTAAGCGGAAACACCATATATTTT.

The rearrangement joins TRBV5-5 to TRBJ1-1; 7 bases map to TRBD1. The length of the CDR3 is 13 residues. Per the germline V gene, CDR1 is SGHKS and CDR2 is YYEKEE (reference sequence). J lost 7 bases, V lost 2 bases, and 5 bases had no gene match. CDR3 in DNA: TGTGCCAGCAGCTTCACAGGGGATTATGAAGCTTTCTTT. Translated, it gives CASSFTGDYEAFF.

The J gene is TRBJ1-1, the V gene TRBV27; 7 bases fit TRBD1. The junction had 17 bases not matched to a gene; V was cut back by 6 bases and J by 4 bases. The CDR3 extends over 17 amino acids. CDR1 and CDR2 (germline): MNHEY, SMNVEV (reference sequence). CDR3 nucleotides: TGTGCCAGCAGCCTTCGGGGTGGGTGGACAGGACTCACTGAAGCTTTCTTT. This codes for CASSLRGGWTGLTEAFF.

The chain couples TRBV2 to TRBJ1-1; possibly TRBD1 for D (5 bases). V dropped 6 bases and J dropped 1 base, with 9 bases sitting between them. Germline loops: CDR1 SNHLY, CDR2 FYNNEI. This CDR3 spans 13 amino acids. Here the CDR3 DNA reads TGTGCCAGCAGGGGGGTCGGGAACACTGAAGCTTTCTTT. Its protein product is CASRGVGNTEAFF.

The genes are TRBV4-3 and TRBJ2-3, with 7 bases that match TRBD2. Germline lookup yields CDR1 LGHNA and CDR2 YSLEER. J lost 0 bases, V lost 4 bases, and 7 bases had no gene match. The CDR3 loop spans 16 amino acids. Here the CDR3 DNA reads TGCGCCAGCAGCCGCAGACTAGCCCTCAGCACAGATACGCAGTATTTT. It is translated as CASSRRLALSTDTQYF.

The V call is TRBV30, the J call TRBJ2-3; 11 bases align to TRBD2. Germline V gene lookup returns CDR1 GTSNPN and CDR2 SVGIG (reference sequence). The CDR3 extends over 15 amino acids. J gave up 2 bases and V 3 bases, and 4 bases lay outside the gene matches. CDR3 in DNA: TGTGCCTGGAGAGGGACTAGCGGCCCCACAGATACGCAGTATTTT. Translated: CAWRGTSGPTDTQYF.

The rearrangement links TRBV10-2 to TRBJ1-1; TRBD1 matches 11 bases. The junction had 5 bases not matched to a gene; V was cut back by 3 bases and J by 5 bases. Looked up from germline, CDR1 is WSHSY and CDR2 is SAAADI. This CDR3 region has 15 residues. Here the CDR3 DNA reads TGCGCCAGCAGTGACCCCGGACAGGGGGCGACTGAAGCTTTCTTT. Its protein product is CASSDPGQGATEAFF.

The CDR3 sequence is CSAGLVSGYTF. In DNA, the CDR3 is TGCAGTGCTGGACTGGTGAGCGGCTACACCTTC. This sequence joins TRBV20-1 and TRBJ1-2; D call uncertain. The V gene lost 5 bases and the J gene lost 8 bases, with 12 bases spanning the gap. Per the germline V gene, CDR1 is DFQATT and CDR2 is SNEGSKA (reference sequence). The CDR3 length is 11 residues.

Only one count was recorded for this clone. The CDR3 loop is CASSLAVLLGNQPQHF. CDR3 nucleotides: TGTGCCAGCAGCTTGGCCGTGCTATTGGGCAATCAGCCCCAGCATTTT. The V gene is TRBV5-8, the J gene TRBJ1-5; D gene uncertain. The CDR3 is 16 residues long. The V end was cut by 0 bases, the J end by 2 bases, with 12 bases between. The V gene's germline CDR1 is SGHTS and CDR2 YDEGEE.

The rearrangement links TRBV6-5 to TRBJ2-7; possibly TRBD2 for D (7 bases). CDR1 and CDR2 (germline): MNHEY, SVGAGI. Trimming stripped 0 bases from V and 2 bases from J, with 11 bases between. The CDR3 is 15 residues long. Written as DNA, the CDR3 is TGTGCCAGCAGTTACTCAGGGGGGGCCCCCTACGAGCAGTACTTC. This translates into CASSYSGGAPYEQYF.

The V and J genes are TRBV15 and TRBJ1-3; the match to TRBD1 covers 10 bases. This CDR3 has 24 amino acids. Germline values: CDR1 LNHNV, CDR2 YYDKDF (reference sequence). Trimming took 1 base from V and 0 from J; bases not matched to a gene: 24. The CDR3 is CATSRAFGSPGQGMVEVSGNTIYF. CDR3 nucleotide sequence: TGTGCCACCAGCAGAGCCTTCGGAAGCCCGGGACAGGGGATGGTAGAGGTCTCTGGAAACACCATATATTTT.